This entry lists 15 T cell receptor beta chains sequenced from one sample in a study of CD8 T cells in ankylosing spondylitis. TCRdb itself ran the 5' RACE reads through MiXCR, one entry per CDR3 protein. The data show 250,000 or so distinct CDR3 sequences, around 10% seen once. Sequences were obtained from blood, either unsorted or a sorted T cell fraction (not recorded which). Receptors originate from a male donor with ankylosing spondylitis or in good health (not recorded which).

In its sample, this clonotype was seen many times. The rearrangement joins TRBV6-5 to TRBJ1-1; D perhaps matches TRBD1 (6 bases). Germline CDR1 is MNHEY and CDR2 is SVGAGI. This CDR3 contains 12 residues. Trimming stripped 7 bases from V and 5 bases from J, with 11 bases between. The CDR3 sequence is CASNKGGTEAFF. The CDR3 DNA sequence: TGTGCCAGCAATAAAGGGGGAACTGAAGCTTTCTTT.

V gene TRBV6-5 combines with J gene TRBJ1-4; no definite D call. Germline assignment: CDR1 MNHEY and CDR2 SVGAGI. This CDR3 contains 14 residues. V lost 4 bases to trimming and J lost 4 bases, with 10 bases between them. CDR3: CASSSSLFNEKLFF. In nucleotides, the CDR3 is TGTGCCAGCAGTTCTAGCCTGTTTAATGAAAAACTGTTTTTT.

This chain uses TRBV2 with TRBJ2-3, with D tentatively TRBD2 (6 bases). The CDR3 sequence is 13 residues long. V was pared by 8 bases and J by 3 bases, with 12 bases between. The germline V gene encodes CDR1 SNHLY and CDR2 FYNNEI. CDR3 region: CASEGRETDTQYF. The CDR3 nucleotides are TGTGCCAGCGAGGGCCGGGAGACAGATACGCAGTATTTT.

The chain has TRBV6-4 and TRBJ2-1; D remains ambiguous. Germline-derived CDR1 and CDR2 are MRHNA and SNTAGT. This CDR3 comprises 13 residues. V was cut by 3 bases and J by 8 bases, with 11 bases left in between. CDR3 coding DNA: TGTGCCAGCAGTGAAGAGTCTCGGCATGAGCAGTTCTTC. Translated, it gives CASSEESRHEQFF.

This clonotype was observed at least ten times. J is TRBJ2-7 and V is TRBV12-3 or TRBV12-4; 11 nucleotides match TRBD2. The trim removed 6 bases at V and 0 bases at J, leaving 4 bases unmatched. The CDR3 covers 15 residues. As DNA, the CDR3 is TGTGCCAGCAGCCTACTAGCGGGGGCCTCCTACGAGCAGTACTTC. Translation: CASSLLAGASYEQYF.

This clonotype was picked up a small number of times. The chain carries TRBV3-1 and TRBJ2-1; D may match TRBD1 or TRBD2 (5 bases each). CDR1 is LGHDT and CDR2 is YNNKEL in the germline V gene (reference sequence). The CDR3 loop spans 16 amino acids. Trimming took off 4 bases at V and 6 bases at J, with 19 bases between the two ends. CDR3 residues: CASSPARGAPRNEQFF. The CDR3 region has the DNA TGTGCCAGCAGCCCAGCAAGAGGGGCCCCACGCAATGAGCAGTTCTTC.

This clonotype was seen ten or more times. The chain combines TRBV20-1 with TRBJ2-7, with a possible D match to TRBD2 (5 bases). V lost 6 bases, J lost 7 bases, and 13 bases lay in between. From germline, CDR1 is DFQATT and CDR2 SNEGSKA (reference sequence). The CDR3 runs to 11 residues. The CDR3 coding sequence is TGCAGTGCAACACTAGGGTTTGAGCAGTACTTC. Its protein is CSATLGFEQYF.

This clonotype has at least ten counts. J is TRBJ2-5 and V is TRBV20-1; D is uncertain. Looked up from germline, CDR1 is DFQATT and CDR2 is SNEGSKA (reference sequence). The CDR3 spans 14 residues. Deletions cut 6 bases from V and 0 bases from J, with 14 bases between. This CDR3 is CSATPEADQETQYF. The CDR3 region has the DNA TGCAGTGCCACCCCCGAGGCCGACCAAGAGACCCAGTACTTC.

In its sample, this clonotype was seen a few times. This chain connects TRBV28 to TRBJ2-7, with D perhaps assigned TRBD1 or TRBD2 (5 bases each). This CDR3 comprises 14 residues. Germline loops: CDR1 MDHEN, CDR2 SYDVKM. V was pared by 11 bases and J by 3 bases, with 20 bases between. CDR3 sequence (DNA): TGTGCCGCGAAATCCGGGACCGCAAACTACGAGCAGTACTTC. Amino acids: CAAKSGTANYEQYF.

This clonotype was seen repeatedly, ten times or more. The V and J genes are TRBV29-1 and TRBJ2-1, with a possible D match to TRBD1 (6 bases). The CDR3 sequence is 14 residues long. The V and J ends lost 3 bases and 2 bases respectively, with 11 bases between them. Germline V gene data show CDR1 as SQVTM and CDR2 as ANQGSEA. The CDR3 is CSVDFQGPYNEQFF. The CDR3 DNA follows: TGCAGCGTTGATTTCCAGGGGCCCTACAATGAGCAGTTCTTC.

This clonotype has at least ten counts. The DNA for the CDR3 is TGTGCCATCAGAGGGACGGGCAAGATCCAAGAGACCCAGTACTTC. Protein product: CAIRGTGKIQETQYF. The gene calls are TRBV10-3 and TRBJ2-5; the D gene could be TRBD1 or TRBD2 (5 bases each). The germline V and J ends were trimmed by 6 bases and 1 base, with 15 bases remaining between them. Per germline, CDR1 ENHRY and CDR2 SYGVKD. The CDR3 has 15 residues.

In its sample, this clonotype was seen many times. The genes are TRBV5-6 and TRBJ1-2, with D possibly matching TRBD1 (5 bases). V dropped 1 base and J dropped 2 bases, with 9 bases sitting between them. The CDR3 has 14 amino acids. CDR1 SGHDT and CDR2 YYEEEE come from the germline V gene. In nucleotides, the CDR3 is TGTGCCAGCAGCTTGAGCGGACAAAACTATGGCTACACCTTC. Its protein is CASSLSGQNYGYTF. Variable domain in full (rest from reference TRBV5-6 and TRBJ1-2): DAGVTQSPTHLIKTRGQQVTLRCSPKSGHDTVSWYQQALGQGPQFIFQYYEEEERQRGNFPDRFSGHQFPNYSSELNVNALLLGDSALYLCASSLSGQNYGYTFGSGTRLTVV.

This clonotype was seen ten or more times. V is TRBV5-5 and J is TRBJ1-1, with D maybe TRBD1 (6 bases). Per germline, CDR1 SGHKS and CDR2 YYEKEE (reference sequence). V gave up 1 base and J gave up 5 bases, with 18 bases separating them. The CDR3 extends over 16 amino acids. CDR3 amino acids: CASSLYYSGAGTEAFF. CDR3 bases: TGTGCCAGCAGCTTGTATTACTCGGGGGCCGGGACTGAAGCTTTCTTT.

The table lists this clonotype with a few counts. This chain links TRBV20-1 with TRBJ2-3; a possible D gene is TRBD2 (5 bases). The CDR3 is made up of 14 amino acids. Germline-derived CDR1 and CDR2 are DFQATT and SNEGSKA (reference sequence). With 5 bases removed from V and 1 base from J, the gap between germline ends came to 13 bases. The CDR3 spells CSALPLVGTDTQYF. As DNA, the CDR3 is TGCAGTGCTTTACCACTAGTCGGCACAGATACGCAGTATTTT.

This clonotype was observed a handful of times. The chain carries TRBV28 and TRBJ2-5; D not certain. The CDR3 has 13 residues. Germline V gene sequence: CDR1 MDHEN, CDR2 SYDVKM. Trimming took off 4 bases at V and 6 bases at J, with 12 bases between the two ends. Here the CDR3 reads CASSWVGPKTQYF. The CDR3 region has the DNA TGTGCCAGCAGTTGGGTAGGGCCTAAGACCCAGTACTTC.